These 3 T cell receptor beta chains originate from one sample sequenced in a study of T cell clonality in common variable immunodeficiency. Using immunoSEQ multiplex PCR, the repertoire was profiled, and TCRdb retains in-frame clones only, with some absent. The sample has 35,000 to 50,000 clones, none seen only once; the top ten hold about 1.3%. Sequenced sample: peripheral blood mononuclear cells. Source of these receptors: a person aged 18 to 69 in good health.

This clone was counted at least ten times. From the germline J gene comes the end of the CDR3, since the read stops 3 residues before it. The chain recombines TRBV5-1 with TRBJ1-3, with D perhaps TRBD1 (6 bases). Germline V CDR1 and CDR2: SGHRS, YFSETQ. V lost 5 bases, J lost 0 bases, and 9 bases lay in between. This CDR3 has 14 amino acids. The CDR3 spells CASRTGNSGNTIYF. The DNA read from the CDR3 is TGCGCCAGCAGAACAGGGAACTCTGGAAACACC.

This clone was found many times. The sequence runs out 3 residues before the end of the CDR3; the remainder is reconstructed from the germline J gene. This chain uses TRBV4-2 with TRBJ2-7; tentative D call: TRBD2 (6 bases). CDR3 length: 14 residues. The germline V gene has CDR1 LGHNA and CDR2 YNFKEQ. The V gene lost 0 bases and the J gene lost 3 bases, with 9 bases spanning the gap. CDR3 bases read: TGTGCCAGCAGCCAAGACGCTAGCGTCTACGAG. This translates into CASSQDASVYE. The complete CDR3 protein is CASSQDASVYEQYF.

This clone was seen many times. The sequence runs out 3 residues before the end of the CDR3; the remainder is reconstructed from the germline J gene. The V and J genes are TRBV6-2 or TRBV6-3 and TRBJ2-2; 8 positions match TRBD1. The CDR3 runs to 15 residues. V trimming: 5 bases; J trimming: 1 base; junction bases outside the gene matches: 3. CDR1 MNHEY and CDR2 SVGEGT come from the germline V gene. The CDR3 loop reads CASSRQGLNTGELFF. Partial CDR3 DNA: TGTGCCAGCAGTCGACAGGGGCTGAACACCGGGGAG.